These 3 T cell receptor beta chains share one sample of origin, sequenced in a study of cytomegalovirus exposure and HLA in healthy donors. The PCR used 60 Vbeta and 13 Jbeta primers. Here immunoSEQ multiplex PCR was the method, and the copy in TCRdb shows in-frame clones only, minus some. This sample has 100,000 to 150,000 clones, with 81% found just once. Sequenced sample: PBMCs. Receptors were obtained from a man in his late teens or twenties in good health and CMV-seropositive.

This chain joins TRBV5-1 and TRBJ1-4, with a weak D call TRBD1 (5 bases). The CDR3 covers 17 residues. With 1 base removed from V and 7 bases from J, the gap between germline ends came to 20 bases. Germline values: CDR1 SGHRS, CDR2 YFSETQ. The CDR3 DNA reads TGCGCCAGCAGCTTGTTCTCCCCGGTGGGGGGTACTGAAAAACTGTTTTTT. Translated: CASSLFSPVGGTEKLFF.

The chain links TRBV27 to TRBJ2-2; D unresolved. The CDR3 spans 13 residues. Trimming left V 5 bases short and J 4 bases short, with 8 bases between. Germline V gene sequence: CDR1 MNHEY, CDR2 SMNVEV (reference sequence). CDR3 sequence: CASSPTSTGELFF. CDR3 in DNA: TGTGCCAGCAGTCCTACCTCCACCGGGGAGCTGTTTTTT.

V and J are TRBV19 and TRBJ1-5, with D maybe TRBD1 (6 bases). Germline V CDR1 and CDR2: LNHDA, SQIVND (reference sequence). Trimming took off 2 bases at V and 4 bases at J, with 15 bases between the two ends. The CDR3 has 16 residues. CDR3 amino acids: CASSIIRTEINQPQHF. The CDR3 DNA reads TGTGCCAGTAGTATAATTAGGACAGAGATAAATCAGCCCCAGCATTTT.